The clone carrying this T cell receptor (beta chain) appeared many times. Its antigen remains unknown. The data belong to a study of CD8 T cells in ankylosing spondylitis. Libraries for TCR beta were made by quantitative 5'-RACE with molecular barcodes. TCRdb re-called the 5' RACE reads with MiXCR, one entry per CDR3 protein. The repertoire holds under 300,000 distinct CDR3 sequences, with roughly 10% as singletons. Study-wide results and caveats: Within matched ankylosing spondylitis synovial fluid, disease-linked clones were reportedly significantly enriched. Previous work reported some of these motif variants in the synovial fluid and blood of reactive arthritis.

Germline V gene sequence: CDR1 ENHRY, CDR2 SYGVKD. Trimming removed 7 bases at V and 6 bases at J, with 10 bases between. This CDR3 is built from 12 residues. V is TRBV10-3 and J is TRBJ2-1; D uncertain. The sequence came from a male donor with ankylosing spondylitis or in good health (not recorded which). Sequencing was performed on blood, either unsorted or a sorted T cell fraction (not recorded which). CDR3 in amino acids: CAITDGPNEQFF. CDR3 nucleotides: TGTGCCATCACCGATGGACCCAATGAGCAGTTCTTC.